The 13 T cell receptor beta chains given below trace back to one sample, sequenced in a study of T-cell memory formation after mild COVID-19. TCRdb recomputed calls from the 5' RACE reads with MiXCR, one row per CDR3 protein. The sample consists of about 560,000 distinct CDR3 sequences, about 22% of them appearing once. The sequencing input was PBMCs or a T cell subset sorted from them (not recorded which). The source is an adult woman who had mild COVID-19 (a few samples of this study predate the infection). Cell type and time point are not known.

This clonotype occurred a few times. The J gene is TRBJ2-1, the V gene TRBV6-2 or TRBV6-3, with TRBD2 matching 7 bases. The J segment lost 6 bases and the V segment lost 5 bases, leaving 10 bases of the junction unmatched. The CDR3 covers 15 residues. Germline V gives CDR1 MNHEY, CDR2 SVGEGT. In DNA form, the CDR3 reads TGTGCCAGCAGTCGGGCTAGCGGTGGGACCAATGAGCAGTTCTTC. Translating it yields CASSRASGGTNEQFF.

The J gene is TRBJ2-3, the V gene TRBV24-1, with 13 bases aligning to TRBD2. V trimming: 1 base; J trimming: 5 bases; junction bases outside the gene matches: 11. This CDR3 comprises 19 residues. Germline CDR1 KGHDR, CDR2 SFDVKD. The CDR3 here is CATSDFSYTTSGGRDTQYF. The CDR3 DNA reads TGTGCCACCAGTGATTTCTCCTACACGACTAGCGGGGGGAGAGATACGCAGTATTTT.

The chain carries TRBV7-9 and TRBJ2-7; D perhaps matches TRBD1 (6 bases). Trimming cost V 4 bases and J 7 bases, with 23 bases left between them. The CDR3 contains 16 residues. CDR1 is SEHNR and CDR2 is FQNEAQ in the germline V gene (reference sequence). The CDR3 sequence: CASSWGLAEHPWEQYF. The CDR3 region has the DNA TGTGCCAGCAGCTGGGGGCTTGCGGAACACCCTTGGGAGCAGTACTTC.

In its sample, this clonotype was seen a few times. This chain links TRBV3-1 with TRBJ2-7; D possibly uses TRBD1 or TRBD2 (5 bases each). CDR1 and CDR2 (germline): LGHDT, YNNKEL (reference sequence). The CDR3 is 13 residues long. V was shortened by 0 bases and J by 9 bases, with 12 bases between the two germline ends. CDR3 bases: TGTGCCAGCAGCCAAGAACCGGGGACGGGGCAGTACTTC. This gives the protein CASSQEPGTGQYF.

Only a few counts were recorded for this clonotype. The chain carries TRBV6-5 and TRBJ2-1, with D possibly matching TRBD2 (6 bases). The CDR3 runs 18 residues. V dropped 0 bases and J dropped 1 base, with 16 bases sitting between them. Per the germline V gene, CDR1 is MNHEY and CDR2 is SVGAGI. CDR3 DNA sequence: TGTGCCAGCAGTTACTCGCCGCCCTGGCGGGGTTCCTACAATGAGCAGTTCTTC. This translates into CASSYSPPWRGSYNEQFF.

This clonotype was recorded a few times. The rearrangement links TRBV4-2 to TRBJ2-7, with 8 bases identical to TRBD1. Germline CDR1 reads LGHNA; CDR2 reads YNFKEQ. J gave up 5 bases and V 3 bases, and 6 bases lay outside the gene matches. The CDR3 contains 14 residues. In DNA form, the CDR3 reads TGTGCCAGCAGCCAGCCGCAGGGGGCGGACGAGCAGTACTTC. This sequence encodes CASSQPQGADEQYF.

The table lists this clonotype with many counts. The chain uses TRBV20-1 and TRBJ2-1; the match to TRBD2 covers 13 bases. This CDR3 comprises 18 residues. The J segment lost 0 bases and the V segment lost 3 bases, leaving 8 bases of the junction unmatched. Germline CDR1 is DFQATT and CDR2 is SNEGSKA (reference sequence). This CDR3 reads CSASGLAGVRSSYNEQFF. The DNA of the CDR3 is TGCAGTGCTAGTGGACTAGCGGGAGTCCGAAGCTCCTACAATGAGCAGTTCTTC.

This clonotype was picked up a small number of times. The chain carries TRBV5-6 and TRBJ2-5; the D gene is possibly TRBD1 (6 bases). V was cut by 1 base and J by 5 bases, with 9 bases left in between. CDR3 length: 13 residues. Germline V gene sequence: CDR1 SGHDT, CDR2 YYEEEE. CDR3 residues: CASSLSRGETQYF. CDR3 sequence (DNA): TGTGCCAGCAGCTTGTCAAGGGGGGAGACCCAGTACTTC.

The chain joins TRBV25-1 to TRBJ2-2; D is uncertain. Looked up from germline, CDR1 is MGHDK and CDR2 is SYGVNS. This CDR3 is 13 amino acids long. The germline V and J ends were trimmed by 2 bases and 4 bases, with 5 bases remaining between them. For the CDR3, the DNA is TGTGCCAGCAGTGAAACCCCCACCGGGGAGCTGTTTTTT. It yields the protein CASSETPTGELFF.

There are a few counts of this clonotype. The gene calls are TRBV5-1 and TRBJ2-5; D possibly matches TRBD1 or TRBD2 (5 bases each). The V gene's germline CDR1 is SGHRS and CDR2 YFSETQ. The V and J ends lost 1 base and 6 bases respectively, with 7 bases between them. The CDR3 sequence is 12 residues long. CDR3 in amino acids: CASSLWGQTQYF. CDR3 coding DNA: TGCGCCAGCAGCTTGTGGGGACAGACCCAGTACTTC.

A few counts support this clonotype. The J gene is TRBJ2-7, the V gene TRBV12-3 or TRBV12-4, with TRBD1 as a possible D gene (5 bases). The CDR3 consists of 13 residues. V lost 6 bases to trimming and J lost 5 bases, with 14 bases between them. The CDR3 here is CASSRQGSNEQYF. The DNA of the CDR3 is TGTGCCAGCAGCAGGCAGGGATCCAACGAGCAGTACTTC.

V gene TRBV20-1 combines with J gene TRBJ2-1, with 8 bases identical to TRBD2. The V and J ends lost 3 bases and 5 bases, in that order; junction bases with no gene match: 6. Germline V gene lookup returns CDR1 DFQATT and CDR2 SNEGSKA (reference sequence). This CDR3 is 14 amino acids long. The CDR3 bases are TGCAGTGCTAGGAAACTAGCGGTAAACAATGAGCAGTTCTTC. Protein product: CSARKLAVNNEQFF.

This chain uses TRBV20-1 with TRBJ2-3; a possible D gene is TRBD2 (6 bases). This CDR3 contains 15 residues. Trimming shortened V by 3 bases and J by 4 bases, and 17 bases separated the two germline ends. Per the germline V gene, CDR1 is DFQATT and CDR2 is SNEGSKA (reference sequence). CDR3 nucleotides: TGCAGTGCTAGTGGGGTTGGGGCGGGGTCAGATACGCAGTATTTT. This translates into CSASGVGAGSDTQYF.